The next 18 T cell receptor beta chains were all read from a single sample in a study of cytomegalovirus exposure and HLA in healthy donors. A multiplex PCR was run with 60 Vbeta primers and 13 Jbeta primers. Profiling relied on immunoSEQ multiplex PCR, and the TCRdb table lists in-frame clones only, not all of them. The data contain about 130,000 clones, roughly 70% of them seen just once; the ten biggest clones take up 4%. Input material: PBMCs. Receptor source: a man aged 35 to 55 in good health and CMV-seropositive.

The J gene is TRBJ1-6, the V gene TRBV5-1, with 9 positions matching TRBD1. After removal of 4 bases from V and 0 bases from J, the junction contained 11 bases not matched to a gene. Germline loops: CDR1 SGHRS, CDR2 YFSETQ. There are 19 residues in the CDR3. The CDR3 DNA reads TGCGCCAGCAGCCCAGGGATGGGGACAGGGAGCTCCTATAATTCACCCCTCCACTTT. It codes for CASSPGMGTGSSYNSPLHF.

The V gene is TRBV7-8, the J gene TRBJ1-6, with D tentatively TRBD1 (6 bases). This CDR3 region has 14 residues. V was pared by 4 bases and J by 8 bases, with 12 bases between. Germline CDR1 reads SGHVS; CDR2 reads FQNEAQ. CDR3: CASSSGEADSPLHF. As DNA, the CDR3 is TGTGCCAGCAGCTCAGGGGAAGCTGATTCACCCCTCCACTTT. Variable domain in full (rest from reference TRBV7-8 and TRBJ1-6): GAGVSQSPRYKVAKRGQDVALRCDPISGHVSLFWYQQALGQGPEFLTYFQNEAQLDKSGLPSDRFFAERPEGSVSTLKIQRTQQEDSAVYLCASSSGEADSPLHFGNGTRLTVT.

The chain is built from TRBV6-4 and TRBJ2-1, with D possibly matching TRBD2 (5 bases). From germline, CDR1 is MRHNA and CDR2 SNTAGT. This CDR3 comprises 16 residues. V was cut by 8 bases and J by 0 bases, with 17 bases left in between. CDR3: CASGSRGPSSYNEQFF. The CDR3 bases are TGTGCCAGCGGCTCGCGCGGGCCGAGCTCCTACAATGAGCAGTTCTTC.

The chain employs TRBV5-1 and TRBJ2-5, with 11 bases that match TRBD2. Germline lookup yields CDR1 SGHRS and CDR2 YFSETQ. V lost 4 bases, J lost 1 base, and 6 bases stayed unmatched. CDR3 size: 16 residues. As DNA, the CDR3 is TGCGCCAGCAGCGCGGCGGGACTAGCGGTCCAAGAGACCCAGTACTTC. It specifies CASSAAGLAVQETQYF.

The chain links TRBV6-1 to TRBJ2-2; the match to TRBD1 covers 7 bases. The CDR3 has 14 amino acids. V was clipped by 10 bases and J by 3 bases; unmatched bases: 8. The germline CDR1 and CDR2 sequences are MNHNS and SASEGT. The CDR3 loop is CATITDRYTGELFF. CDR3 in DNA: TGTGCCACCATAACGGACAGGTACACCGGGGAGCTGTTTTTT.

This sequence joins TRBV6-1 and TRBJ1-1, with TRBD1 identical over 7 bases. CDR3 length: 16 residues. V gave up 4 bases and J gave up 5 bases; unmatched junction bases: 13. Germline V gene lookup returns CDR1 MNHNS and CDR2 SASEGT. This chain's CDR3 is CASSARGGRGATEAFF. The DNA of the CDR3 is TGTGCCAGCAGTGCCCGCGGTGGCAGGGGGGCAACTGAAGCTTTCTTT.

The chain has TRBV27 and TRBJ2-3, with TRBD1 matching over 11 bases. This CDR3 has 15 residues. Trimming cost V 2 bases and J 3 bases; bases outside gene matches: 1. Germline assignment: CDR1 MNHEY and CDR2 SMNVEV (reference sequence). The DNA of the CDR3 is TGTGCCAGCAGTTTAGGACAGGGGGCAACAGATACGCAGTATTTT. Residues: CASSLGQGATDTQYF.

This clone appeared once. The chain uses TRBV19 and TRBJ1-3; D is possibly TRBD1 (6 bases). The ends were cut back, 8 bases at V and 0 bases at J, with 14 bases in the middle. Germline V gives CDR1 LNHDA, CDR2 SQIVND (reference sequence). This CDR3 comprises 15 residues. CDR3 sequence reads: CASRGQPISGNTIYF. CDR3 DNA: TGTGCCAGTCGTGGACAGCCGATCTCTGGAAACACCATATATTTT.

The J gene is TRBJ2-5, the V gene TRBV29-1; possibly TRBD1 for D (6 bases). The CDR3 consists of 11 residues. With 7 bases removed from V and 2 bases from J, the gap between germline ends came to 8 bases. Germline values: CDR1 SQVTM, CDR2 ANQGSEA. As DNA, the CDR3 is TGCAGCGGGGACACTCAAGAGACCCAGTACTTC. Its protein product is CSGDTQETQYF.

In its sample, this clone was seen once. The rearrangement uses TRBV6-5 and TRBJ1-2; 7 nucleotides agree with TRBD1. Germline V CDR1 and CDR2: MNHEY, SVGAGI. The CDR3 covers 13 residues. V shed 8 bases, J shed 3 bases, and the junction held 6 bases outside the gene matches. The chain's CDR3 is CASRLGQHYGYTF. CDR3 DNA: TGTGCCAGCCGCTTGGGACAGCACTATGGCTACACCTTC.

The gene calls are TRBV30 and TRBJ1-5; TRBD1 matches 7 bases. The CDR3 is made up of 14 amino acids. V lost 1 base and J lost 3; bases outside the gene matches: 3. Germline CDR1 and CDR2: GTSNPN and SVGIG (reference sequence). CDR3 amino acids: CAWSGTGTNQPQHF. As DNA, the CDR3 is TGTGCCTGGAGTGGGACAGGTACCAATCAGCCCCAGCATTTT.

This clone was seen a single time. The chain has TRBV18 and TRBJ1-4, with 7 bases that match TRBD1. V lost 3 bases to trimming and J lost 4 bases; unmatched junction nucleotides: 5. This CDR3 is built from 15 residues. Per the germline V gene, CDR1 is KGHSH and CDR2 is LQKENI. CDR3 sequence reads: CASSPWTGDNEKLFF. CDR3 nucleotides: TGTGCCAGCTCACCCTGGACAGGCGATAATGAAAAACTGTTTTTT.

In its sample, this clone was seen a few times. The rearrangement joins TRBV9 to TRBJ2-7; the D gene is possibly TRBD1 (6 bases). This CDR3 comprises 14 residues. Germline CDR1 is SGDLS and CDR2 is YYNGEE. The V gene lost 0 bases and the J gene lost 5 bases, with 12 bases spanning the gap. The chain's CDR3 is CASSVARGSHEQYF. The CDR3 DNA is TGTGCCAGCAGCGTAGCAAGGGGGTCACACGAGCAGTACTTC.

The rearrangement joins TRBV5-1 to TRBJ2-7, with TRBD1 as a possible D gene (5 bases). The CDR3 is 15 residues long. Germline lookup yields CDR1 SGHRS and CDR2 YFSETQ. Trimming removed 1 base from V and 5 bases from J, with 16 bases in between. CDR3: CASSLSGHPTDEQYF. The CDR3 nucleotides read TGCGCCAGCAGCTTGTCTGGACACCCGACCGACGAGCAGTACTTC.

Only a few counts were recorded for this clone. The V and J genes are TRBV29-1 and TRBJ2-7; D possibly corresponds to TRBD2 (7 bases). Trimming cost V 7 bases and J 6 bases, with 16 bases left between them. The germline CDR1 and CDR2 sequences are SQVTM and ANQGSEA. This CDR3 has 12 amino acids. The CDR3 DNA is TGCAGCGCCTCCAAGGGGGGGTCCGAGCAGTACTTC. Its translation is CSASKGGSEQYF.

This clone was observed a single time. The chain has TRBV1 and TRBJ2-5; the table's TRBD2 call for D was not verified on the DNA. TRBV1 is shown as a pseudogene. CDR3 length: 16 amino acids. CDR3: CTSSQVLGTGKETQYF. CDR3 DNA sequence: TGCACCAGCAGCCAAGTCTTAGGGACTGGAAAAGAGACCCAGTACTTC.

Only a few counts were recorded for this clone. The chain is built from TRBV7-3 and TRBJ1-1; 8 bases are shared with TRBD1. The V and J ends lost 5 bases and 3 bases, in that order; junction bases with no gene match: 5. The CDR3 spans 14 residues. Germline lookup yields CDR1 SGHTA and CDR2 FQGTGA. Written as DNA, the CDR3 is TGTGCCAGCAGCCAACAGGGGGGTGACACTGAAGCTTTCTTT. Its protein is CASSQQGGDTEAFF.

The chain recombines TRBV6-7 with TRBJ1-5; tentatively, D is TRBD1 (5 bases). TRBV6-7 falls under the ORF class, with uncertain function. V was shortened by 2 bases and J by 2 bases, with 16 bases between the two germline ends. This CDR3 is built from 17 residues. The CDR3 sequence: CASSYGRGAQGNQPQHF. In nucleotides, the CDR3 is TGTGCCAGCAGTTACGGCCGCGGGGCGCAGGGCAATCAGCCCCAGCATTTT.